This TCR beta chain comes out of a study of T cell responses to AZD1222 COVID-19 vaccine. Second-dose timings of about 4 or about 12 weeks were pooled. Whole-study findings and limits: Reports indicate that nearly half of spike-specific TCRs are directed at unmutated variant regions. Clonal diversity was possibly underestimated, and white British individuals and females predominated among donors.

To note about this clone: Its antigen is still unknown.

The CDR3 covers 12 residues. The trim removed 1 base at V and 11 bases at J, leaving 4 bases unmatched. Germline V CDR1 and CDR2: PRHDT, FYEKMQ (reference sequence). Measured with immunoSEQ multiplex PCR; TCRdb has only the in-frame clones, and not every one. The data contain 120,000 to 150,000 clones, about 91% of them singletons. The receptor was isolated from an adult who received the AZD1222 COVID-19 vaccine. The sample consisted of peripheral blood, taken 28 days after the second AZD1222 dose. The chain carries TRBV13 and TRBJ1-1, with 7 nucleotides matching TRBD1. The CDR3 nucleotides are TGTGCCAGCAGCTTAGACAGGGGATCCGCTTTCTTT. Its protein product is CASSLDRGSAFF.